This record looks at one T cell receptor beta chain sequence and its context. This CDR3 spans 15 amino acids. The sample originates from a study of control samples from healthy donors and cancer patients. Sequenced by immunoSEQ multiplex PCR; TCRdb stores in-frame clones only, minus some. Of under 100,000 clones in the sample, 93% were seen once. Sequencing used blood. The TCR comes from a woman aged 25 to 39 in good health. The chain couples TRBV21-1 to TRBJ1-5. TRBV21-1 is a known pseudogene. CDR3 DNA sequence: TGTGCCAGCAAGGCGGGGAAGGATTCTTTTCAGCCCCAGCATTTT. It yields the protein CASKAGKDSFQPQHF.